These T cell receptor beta chains were read from a single sample in a study of blood T cells in healthy people across ages. TCRdb re-called the 5' RACE reads through MiXCR, storing one row per CDR3 protein. This table has roughly 830,000 distinct CDR3 sequences, 62% appearing once. The sample consisted of blood. The receptors were sampled from a man aged 30-40 years in good health. Each CDR3 is given with its conserved first and last residue. D genes are given only for firm matches. Clone size is stated in some rows and not others, as once, few, many or a class when expanded.

>TRBD2|once|TRBJ2-5|TRBV4-2
CASSPLGAGTSGGTSQETQYF
TGTGCCAGCAGCCCCCTTGGAGCCGGGACTAGCGGGGGAACCTCTCAAGAGACCCAGTACTTC
>.|.|TRBJ2-7|TRBV30
CAWSPYSYEQYF
TGTGCCTGGAGCCCTTACTCCTACGAGCAGTACTTC
>TRBD1|.|TRBJ1-4|TRBV20-1
CSASPEGARDNEKLFF
TGCAGTGCTAGCCCCGAGGGGGCGCGGGATAATGAAAAACTGTTTTTT
>.|few|TRBJ2-1|TRBV7-9
CASPAGTYEQFF
TGTGCCAGCCCGGCAGGGACGTATGAGCAGTTCTTC
>.|.|TRBJ1-1|TRBV28
CASQTGITEAFF
TGTGCCAGCCAAACAGGGATCACTGAAGCTTTCTTT
>.|.|TRBJ2-7|TRBV25-1
CASSPRRGQGYEQYF
TGTGCCAGCAGCCCGCGAAGGGGACAAGGCTACGAGCAGTACTTC
>.|.|TRBJ2-1|TRBV9
CASSSRMGEQFF
TGTGCCAGCAGCTCACGCATGGGTGAGCAGTTCTTC
>.|.|TRBJ2-7|TRBV11-2
CASSLARDTLVQYF
TGTGCCAGCAGCTTAGCCCGTGACACGCTCGTGCAGTACTTC
>.|.|TRBJ2-4|TRBV13
CASSFAPGGIAKNIQYF
TGTGCCAGCAGCTTTGCCCCAGGGGGGATAGCCAAAAACATTCAGTACTTC
>TRBD1|.|TRBJ1-5|TRBV7-2
CASSLTGVSQPQHF
TGTGCCAGCAGTTTAACAGGGGTCTCTCAGCCCCAGCATTTT
>TRBD2|.|TRBJ2-7|TRBV6-2/TRBV6-3
CASSSSGWCEQYF
TGTGCCAGCAGTTCTAGCGGGTGGTGCGAGCAGTACTTC
>TRBD1|few|TRBJ2-5|TRBV28
CASSLTGQVQYF
TGTGCCAGCAGTCTTACCGGACAGGTGCAGTACTTC
>.|.|TRBJ1-1|TRBV20-1
CSARPPSTNTEAFF
TGCAGTGCTAGACCCCCTTCCACGAACACTGAAGCTTTCTTT
>.|.|TRBJ2-1|TRBV29-1
CSVGDASYNEQFF
TGCAGCGTGGGGGACGCGTCCTACAATGAGCAGTTCTTC
>TRBD1|.|TRBJ1-5|TRBV2
CASTRQGGGNQPQHF
TGTGCCAGCACGAGACAGGGGGGTGGCAATCAGCCCCAGCATTTT
>.|.|TRBJ2-3|TRBV28
CASSFAVGVKYF
TGTGCCAGCAGTTTCGCTGTAGGTGTCAAGTATTTT
>TRBD1|.|TRBJ2-7|TRBV20-1
CSASPGTGATYEQYF
TGCAGTGCTAGTCCCGGGACAGGGGCGACCTACGAGCAGTACTTC
>TRBD1|.|TRBJ1-1|TRBV7-2
CASSDRAAFF
TGTGCCAGCAGCGACAGGGCAGCTTTCTTT
>.|.|TRBJ2-7|TRBV6-2/TRBV6-3
CASSRQNEQYF
TGTGCCAGCAGTCGACAGAACGAGCAGTACTTC
>TRBD1|.|TRBJ2-7|TRBV6-5
CASSTRDRGHEQYF
TGTGCCAGCAGCACCCGGGACAGGGGTCACGAGCAGTACTTC
>.|few|TRBJ2-1|TRBV6-2/TRBV6-3
CATQENYNEQFF
TGTGCCACACAGGAGAATTACAATGAGCAGTTCTTC
>.|few|TRBJ1-1|TRBV29-1
CSVEPRGYTEAFF
TGCAGCGTTGAACCCAGGGGATACACTGAAGCTTTCTTT
>TRBD1|once|TRBJ2-7|TRBV25-1
CASSESTGGSYEQYF
TGTGCCAGCAGTGAATCGACAGGGGGCTCCTACGAGCAGTACTTC
>.|.|TRBJ1-6|TRBV28
CASSPPTSTDSPLHF
TGCGCCAGCAGCCCACCCACCTCGACGGATTCACCCCTCCACTTT
>.|.|TRBJ2-4|TRBV24-1
CATSDDIGNIQYF
TGTGCCACCAGTGACGACATAGGGAACATTCAGTACTTC
>TRBD1|.|TRBJ2-7|TRBV6-2/TRBV6-3
CASHRGLTYEQYF
TGTGCCAGCCACAGGGGGCTGACCTACGAGCAGTACTTC
>.|.|TRBJ1-4|TRBV27
CASSLSPAGYEKLFF
TGTGCCAGCAGTTTATCACCGGCAGGGTATGAAAAACTGTTTTTT
>TRBD1|few|TRBJ1-5|TRBV12-3/TRBV12-4
CASRDRRAWQPQHF
TGTGCCAGCCGGGACAGGCGCGCGTGGCAGCCCCAGCATTTT
>TRBD2|few|TRBJ2-4|TRBV29-1
CSVEVTGGRDIQYF
TGCAGCGTTGAAGTAACGGGGGGGCGGGACATTCAGTACTTC
>.|.|TRBJ1-5|TRBV9
CASSARADNQPQHF
TGTGCCAGCAGCGCCAGAGCTGACAATCAGCCCCAGCATTTT
>TRBD2|.|TRBJ2-3|TRBV7-3
CASSTLAGASDTQYF
TGTGCCAGCAGCACTCTAGCGGGGGCATCAGATACGCAGTATTTT
>.|once|TRBJ2-7|TRBV12-3/TRBV12-4
CASSPTQGAPPDEQYF
TGTGCCAGCAGTCCTACTCAAGGGGCTCCCCCCGACGAGCAGTACTTC
>TRBD1|.|TRBJ2-1|TRBV2
CASSESPTGTNEQFF
TGTGCCAGCAGTGAGAGTCCGACAGGGACCAATGAGCAGTTCTTC
>TRBD2|.|TRBJ2-7|TRBV3-1
CASSHGTSGGTYGEQYF
TGTGCCAGCAGCCACGGGACTAGCGGGGGCACCTACGGCGAGCAGTACTTC
>.|few|TRBJ2-7|TRBV28
CASSPGTLTYEQYF
TGTGCCAGCAGCCCCGGGACACTTACCTACGAGCAGTACTTC
>.|.|TRBJ1-1|TRBV20-1
CSATTGRANTEAFF
TGCAGTGCCACAACGGGGAGGGCGAACACTGAAGCTTTCTTT
>.|.|TRBJ2-1|TRBV28
CASSLGWGWFF
TGTGCCAGCAGTTTAGGGTGGGGTTGGTTCTTC
>.|.|TRBJ2-1|TRBV10-3
CAISEDSENEQFF
TGTGCCATCAGTGAGGACTCCGAAAATGAGCAGTTCTTC
>TRBD1|.|TRBJ2-5|TRBV11-2
CASSLAPKTGANQETQYF
TGTGCCAGCAGCTTAGCCCCCAAGACAGGGGCCAACCAAGAGACCCAGTACTTC
>.|.|TRBJ1-1|TRBV20-1
CSAVRGGTEAFF
TGCAGTGCTGTCCGGGGGGGAACTGAAGCTTTCTTT
>.|.|TRBJ2-1|TRBV7-6
CASSLVVHRDPLSYNEQFF
TGTGCCAGCAGCTTAGTTGTCCACAGGGACCCCTTGAGCTACAATGAGCAGTTCTTC
>.|once|TRBJ1-2|TRBV7-9
CASSPSEGYTF
TGTGCCAGCAGCCCCTCAGAGGGCTACACCTTC
>.|once|TRBJ2-2|TRBV7-3
CASSLNMAGNTGELFF
TGTGCCAGCAGCTTAAATATGGCGGGGAACACCGGGGAGCTGTTTTTT
>.|.|TRBJ2-5|TRBV28
CASINLGRGEQYF
TGTGCCAGCATTAACCTGGGAAGAGGGGAGCAGTACTTC
>.|many|TRBJ2-7|TRBV7-2
CASSTQAGSEQYF
TGTGCCAGCAGCACCCAGGCAGGGAGCGAGCAGTACTTC
>.|.|TRBJ2-7|TRBV7-2
CASSSDSCEQYF
TGTGCCAGCAGCTCGGACTCTTGCGAGCAGTACTTC
>.|once|TRBJ1-2|TRBV4-3
CASSQEELPAGYTF
TGCGCCAGCAGCCAAGAGGAGCTTCCAGCTGGCTACACCTTC
>.|.|TRBJ2-2|TRBV11-2
CASSSLLDSFNFGGGELFF
TGTGCCAGCAGCTCCCTTCTGGACAGTTTTAATTTTGGCGGCGGGGAGCTGTTTTTT
>.|.|TRBJ2-7|TRBV15
CATSSRHGAYEQYF
TGTGCCACCAGCAGCCGACACGGTGCCTACGAGCAGTACTTC
>TRBD2|once|TRBJ2-7|TRBV7-2
CASSAPSGVNYEQYF
TGTGCCAGCAGCGCACCTAGCGGGGTAAACTACGAGCAGTACTTC
>.|.|TRBJ2-6|TRBV25-1
CASSGLGAGANVLTF
TGTGCCAGCAGTGGGCTCGGGGCTGGGGCCAACGTCCTGACTTTC
>.|few|TRBJ2-7|TRBV4-3
CASSPGRGAGYEQYF
TGCGCCAGCAGTCCTGGACGGGGGGCGGGCTACGAGCAGTACTTC
>.|.|TRBJ2-7|TRBV6-5
CASRPLVRVNEQYF
TGTGCCAGCAGACCCCTTGTTAGGGTCAACGAGCAGTACTTC
>.|.|TRBJ2-7|TRBV7-2
CAGSLAQSRLYEQYF
TGTGCCGGCAGCTTAGCCCAGTCTAGGCTCTACGAGCAGTACTTC
>.|.|TRBJ2-1|TRBV7-9
CASSSAGGTSSYNEQFF
TGTGCCAGCAGCTCCGCAGGGGGGACTAGCTCCTACAATGAGCAGTTCTTC